This TCR beta chain was profiled in a study of chemoradiotherapy in HPV16-positive cancers. V was cut by 4 bases and J by 3 bases, with 9 bases left in between. The germline gives CDR1 SGHTA, CDR2 FQGNSA. The CDR3 loop spans 13 amino acids. TCRdb's copy holds only in-frame clones and misses some; the assay was immunoSEQ multiplex PCR. The data hold roughly 690 clones, with approximately 84% observed a single time. The source is a human donor with HPV-associated anogenital cancer. This specimen was tumor tissue, taken from a patient who underwent chemoradiotherapy. The chain combines TRBV7-2 with TRBJ1-2; the D is unclear. The CDR3 spells CASSSGRHYGYTF. The CDR3 nucleotides read TGTGCCAGCAGCTCAGGACGCCACTATGGCTACACCTTC.